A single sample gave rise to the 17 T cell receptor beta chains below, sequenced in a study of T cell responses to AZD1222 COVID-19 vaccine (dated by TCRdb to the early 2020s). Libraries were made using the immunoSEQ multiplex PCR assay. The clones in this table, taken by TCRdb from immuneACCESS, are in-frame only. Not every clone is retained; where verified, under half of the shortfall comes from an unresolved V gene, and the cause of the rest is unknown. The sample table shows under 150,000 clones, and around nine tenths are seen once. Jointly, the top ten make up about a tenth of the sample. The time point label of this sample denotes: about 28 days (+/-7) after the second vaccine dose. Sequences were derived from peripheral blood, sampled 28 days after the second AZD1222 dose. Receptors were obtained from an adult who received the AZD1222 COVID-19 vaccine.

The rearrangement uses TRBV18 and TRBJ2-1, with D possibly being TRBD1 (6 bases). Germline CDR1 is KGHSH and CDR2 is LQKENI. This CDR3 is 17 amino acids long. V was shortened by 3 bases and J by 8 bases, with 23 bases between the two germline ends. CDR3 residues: CASSPGQGHYRTDEQFF. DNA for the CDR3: TGTGCCAGCTCACCGGGCCAGGGGCATTACAGGACGGATGAGCAGTTCTTC.

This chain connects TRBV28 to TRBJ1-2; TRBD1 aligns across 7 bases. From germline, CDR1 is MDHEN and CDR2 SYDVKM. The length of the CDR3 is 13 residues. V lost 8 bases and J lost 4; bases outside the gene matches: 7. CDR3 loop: CASWDSLTYGYTF. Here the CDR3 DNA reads TGTGCCAGCTGGGACAGCCTTACCTATGGCTACACCTTC.

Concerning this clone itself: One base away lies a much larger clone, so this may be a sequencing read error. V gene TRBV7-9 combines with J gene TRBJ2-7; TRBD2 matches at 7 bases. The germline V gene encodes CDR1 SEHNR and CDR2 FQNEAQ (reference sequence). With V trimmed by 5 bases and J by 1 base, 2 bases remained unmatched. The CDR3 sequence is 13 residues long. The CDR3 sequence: CASSQGLSYEQYF. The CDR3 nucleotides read TGTGCCAGCAGCCAGGGACTATCCTACGAGCAGTACTTC.

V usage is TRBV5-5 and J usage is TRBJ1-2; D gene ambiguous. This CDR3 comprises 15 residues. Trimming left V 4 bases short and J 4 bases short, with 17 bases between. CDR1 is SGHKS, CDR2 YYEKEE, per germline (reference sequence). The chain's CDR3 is CASSPKERNAYGYTF. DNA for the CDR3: TGTGCCAGCAGCCCAAAAGAGAGGAACGCCTATGGCTACACCTTC.

This chain's CDR3 is CASSQGQPYNEQFF. DNA for the CDR3: TGCGCCAGCAGCCAGGGACAGCCTTACAATGAGCAGTTCTTC. The genes are TRBV5-1 and TRBJ2-1, with 7 bases lining up with TRBD1. The CDR3 spans 14 residues. CDR1 and CDR2 from the germline V gene are SGHRS and YFSETQ. V lost 4 bases and J lost 4; bases outside the gene matches: 5.

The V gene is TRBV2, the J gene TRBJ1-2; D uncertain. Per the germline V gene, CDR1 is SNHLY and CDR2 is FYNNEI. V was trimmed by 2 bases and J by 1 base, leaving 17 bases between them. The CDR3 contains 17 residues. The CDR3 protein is CASSENRNNVLNYGYTF. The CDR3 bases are TGTGCCAGCAGTGAAAATCGAAACAACGTACTTAACTATGGCTACACCTTC.

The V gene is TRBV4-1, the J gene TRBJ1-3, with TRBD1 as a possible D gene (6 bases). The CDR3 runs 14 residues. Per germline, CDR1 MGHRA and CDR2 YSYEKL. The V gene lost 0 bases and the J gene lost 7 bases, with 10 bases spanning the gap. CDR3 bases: TGCGCCAGCAGCCAAGAGGAGAGGGGGAACACCATATATTTT. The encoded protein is CASSQEERGNTIYF.

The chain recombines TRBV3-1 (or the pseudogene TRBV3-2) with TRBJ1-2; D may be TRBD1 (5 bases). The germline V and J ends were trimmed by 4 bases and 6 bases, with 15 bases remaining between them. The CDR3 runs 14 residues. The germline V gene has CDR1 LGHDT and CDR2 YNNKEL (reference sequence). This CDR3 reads CASSPGLPNHGYTF. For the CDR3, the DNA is TGTGCCAGCAGCCCGGGACTTCCAAACCATGGCTACACCTTC.

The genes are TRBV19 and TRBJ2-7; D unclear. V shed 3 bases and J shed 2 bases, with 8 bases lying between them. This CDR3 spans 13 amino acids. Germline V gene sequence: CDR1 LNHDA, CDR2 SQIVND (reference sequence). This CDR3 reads CASSIQGTYEQYF. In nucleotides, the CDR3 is TGTGCCAGTAGTATTCAAGGGACCTACGAGCAGTACTTC.

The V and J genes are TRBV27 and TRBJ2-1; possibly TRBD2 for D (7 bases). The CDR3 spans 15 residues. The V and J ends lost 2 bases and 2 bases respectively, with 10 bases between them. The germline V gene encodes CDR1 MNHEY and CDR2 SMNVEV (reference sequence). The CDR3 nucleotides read TGTGCCAGCAGTTTAGCGGGGGCCACCTACAATGAGCAGTTCTTC. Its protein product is CASSLAGATYNEQFF.

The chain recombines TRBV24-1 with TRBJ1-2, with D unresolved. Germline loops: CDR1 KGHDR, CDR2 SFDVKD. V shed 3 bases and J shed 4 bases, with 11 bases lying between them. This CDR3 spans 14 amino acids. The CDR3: CATSDQTDVYGYTF. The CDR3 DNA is TGTGCCACCAGTGATCAGACGGACGTCTATGGCTACACCTTC.

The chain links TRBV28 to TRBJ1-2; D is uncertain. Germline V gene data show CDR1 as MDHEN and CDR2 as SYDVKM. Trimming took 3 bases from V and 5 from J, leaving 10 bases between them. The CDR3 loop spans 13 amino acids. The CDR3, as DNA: TGTGCCAGCAGTTTGGAGGGATTTTATGGCTACACCTTC. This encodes CASSLEGFYGYTF.

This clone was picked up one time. The CDR3 coding sequence is TGTGCCAGCAGTTTTGTTCGCGGGACAGATACGCAGTATTTT. Its translation is CASSFVRGTDTQYF. The rearrangement links TRBV27 to TRBJ2-3, with D tentatively TRBD2 (5 bases). Germline V gene sequence: CDR1 MNHEY, CDR2 SMNVEV (reference sequence). Trimming cost V 3 bases and J 3 bases, with 10 bases left between them. The CDR3 consists of 14 residues.

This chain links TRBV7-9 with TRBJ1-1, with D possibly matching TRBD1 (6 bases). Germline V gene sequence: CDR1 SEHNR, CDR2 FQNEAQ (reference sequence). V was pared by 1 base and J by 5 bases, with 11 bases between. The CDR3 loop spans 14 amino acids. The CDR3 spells CASSLGGGGTEAFF. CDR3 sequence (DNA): TGTGCCAGCAGCTTAGGAGGGGGAGGAACTGAAGCTTTCTTT.

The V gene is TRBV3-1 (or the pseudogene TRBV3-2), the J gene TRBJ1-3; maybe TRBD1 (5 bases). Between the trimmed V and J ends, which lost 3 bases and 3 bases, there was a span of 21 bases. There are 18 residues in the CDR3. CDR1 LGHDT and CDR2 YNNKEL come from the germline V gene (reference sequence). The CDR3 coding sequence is TGTGCCAGCAGCCACCCGGGACGGGGCCGATGGAGTGGAAACACCATATATTTT. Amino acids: CASSHPGRGRWSGNTIYF.

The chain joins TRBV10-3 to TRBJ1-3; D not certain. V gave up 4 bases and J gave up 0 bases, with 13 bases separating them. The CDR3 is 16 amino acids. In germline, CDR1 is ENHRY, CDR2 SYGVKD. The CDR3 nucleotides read TGTGCCATCAGTGGCCCCCCGGGGAGCTCTGGAAACACCATATATTTT. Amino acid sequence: CAISGPPGSSGNTIYF.

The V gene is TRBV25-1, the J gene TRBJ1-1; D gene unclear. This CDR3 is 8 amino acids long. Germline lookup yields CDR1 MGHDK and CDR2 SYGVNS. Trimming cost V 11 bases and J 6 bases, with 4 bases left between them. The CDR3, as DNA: TGTGCCTTGTCTGAAGCTTTCTTT. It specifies CALSEAFF.